These 16 T cell receptor beta chains were all obtained from the same sample, sequenced in a study of T cell responses to AZD1222 COVID-19 vaccine. Sequenced by immunoSEQ multiplex PCR; TCRdb stores in-frame clones only, minus some. The sample contains 77,000 or so clones, under 95% of which appear only once. Sample: peripheral blood, taken on day 0 of MenACWY control vaccination. These receptor sequences come from an adult in good health.

V usage is TRBV19 and J usage is TRBJ1-5; TRBD1 matches at 7 bases. V was clipped by 5 bases and J by 5 bases; unmatched bases: 9. This CDR3 has 15 residues. Germline CDR1 LNHDA, CDR2 SQIVND (reference sequence). The CDR3 DNA follows: TGTGCCAGTAGTTGGGGGACAGCCGCTTATCAGCCCCAGCATTTT. The encoded protein is CASSWGTAAYQPQHF.

The genes are TRBV7-2 and TRBJ1-3, with D perhaps matching TRBD1 (6 bases). Germline loops: CDR1 SGHTA, CDR2 FQGNSA. V lost 4 bases to trimming and J lost 4 bases, with 26 bases between them. The CDR3 has 19 residues. For the CDR3, the DNA is TGTGCCAGCAGCTCCAGCGGGGGCACCGTTTTCGGCCCGGGAAACACCATATATTTT. It translates to CASSSSGGTVFGPGNTIYF.

V is TRBV10-3 and J is TRBJ2-5; TRBD2 matches 12 bases. CDR1 is ENHRY, CDR2 SYGVKD, per germline. This CDR3 spans 16 amino acids. V shed 4 bases and J 0 bases; nucleotides not matched to a gene: 3. The CDR3 is CAISGGLAGNQETQYF. The CDR3 nucleotides read TGTGCCATCAGTGGGGGACTAGCGGGCAACCAAGAGACCCAGTACTTC.

The chain employs TRBV5-8 and TRBJ2-2; unclear D gene. With 1 base removed from V and 0 bases from J, the gap between germline ends came to 4 bases. This CDR3 region has 14 residues. Per the germline V gene, CDR1 is SGHTS and CDR2 is YDEGEE. The CDR3, as DNA: TGTGCCAGCAGCTTGTTAACGAACACCGGGGAGCTGTTTTTT. It encodes CASSLLTNTGELFF.

The V call is TRBV25-1, the J call TRBJ1-4, with no clear D. Germline loops: CDR1 MGHDK, CDR2 SYGVNS. The CDR3 length is 15 residues. V lost 2 bases to trimming and J lost 5 bases, with 12 bases between them. The CDR3 reads CASSETGLGNEKLFF. In DNA form, the CDR3 reads TGTGCCAGCAGTGAAACGGGTCTGGGGAATGAAAAACTGTTTTTT. The variable domain in full, with the rest retrieved from reference TRBV25-1 and TRBJ1-4, is EADIYQTPRYLVIGTGKKITLECSQTMGHDKMYWYQQDPGMELHLIHYSYGVNSTEKGDLSSESTVSRIRTEHFPLTLESARPSHTSQYLCASSETGLGNEKLFFGSGTQLSVL.

V and J are TRBV28 and TRBJ1-1; a weak D match, TRBD1 (5 bases). Germline V gene data show CDR1 as MDHEN and CDR2 as SYDVKM. The CDR3 loop spans 13 amino acids. V was cut by 6 bases and J by 2 bases, with 10 bases left in between. The CDR3 reads CASRKTANTEAFF. The CDR3 bases are TGTGCCAGCAGGAAGACAGCTAACACTGAAGCTTTCTTT.

The gene calls are TRBV3-1 (or the pseudogene TRBV3-2) and TRBJ1-1; D gene uncertain. The V gene's germline CDR1 is LGHDT and CDR2 YNNKEL (reference sequence). The V end lost 0 bases, the J end lost 5 bases, and 13 bases lay between the germline ends. CDR3 length: 15 residues. CDR3 region: CASSQDGGWGTEAFF. The CDR3 bases are TGTGCCAGCAGCCAAGATGGTGGGTGGGGAACTGAAGCTTTCTTT.

The genes are TRBV3-1 (or the pseudogene TRBV3-2) and TRBJ2-3, with 8 nucleotides matching TRBD2. V shed 1 base, J shed 6 bases, and the junction held 0 bases outside the gene matches. This CDR3 comprises 13 residues. The germline gives CDR1 LGHDT, CDR2 YNNKEL (reference sequence). In DNA, the CDR3 is TGTGCCAGCAGCCAAGCGGGAGGGGATACGCAGTATTTT. Translation: CASSQAGGDTQYF.

The chain employs TRBV2 and TRBJ2-2, with D unresolved. Deletions cut 6 bases from V and 3 bases from J, with 8 bases between. The CDR3 contains 13 residues. Germline CDR1 SNHLY, CDR2 FYNNEI. The CDR3 is CASRVSYTGELFF. In nucleotides, the CDR3 is TGTGCCAGCAGGGTTAGTTACACCGGGGAGCTGTTTTTT.

The J gene is TRBJ2-3, the V gene TRBV7-6; 7 bases map to TRBD2. The CDR3 has 15 amino acids. The V gene's germline CDR1 is SGHVS and CDR2 FNYEAQ. The V gene end was trimmed by 5 bases and the J gene end by 3 bases; junction bases not matched to a gene: 8. This chain's CDR3 is CASSPTGGGTDTQYF. DNA for the CDR3: TGTGCCAGCAGCCCGACGGGGGGAGGAACAGATACGCAGTATTTT.

The V gene is TRBV5-1, the J gene TRBJ2-4; 10 bases are a match to TRBD1. The CDR3 is 15 residues long. V dropped 0 bases and J dropped 15; count of bases not matched to a gene: 12. Looked up from germline, CDR1 is SGHRS and CDR2 is YFSETQ. CDR3 sequence reads: CASSLEGDRGAIMYF. The CDR3 nucleotides are TGCGCCAGCAGCTTGGAAGGGGACAGGGGCGCAATTATGTACTTC.

This chain links TRBV9 with TRBJ2-3, with 14 bases fitting TRBD2. J was trimmed by 5 bases and V by 3 bases; bases with no gene match: 8. This CDR3 is built from 17 residues. Germline CDR1 is SGDLS and CDR2 is YYNGEE. CDR3: CASSAEAGTSGRDTQYF. The CDR3 coding sequence is TGTGCCAGCAGCGCCGAAGCCGGGACTAGCGGGAGAGATACGCAGTATTTT.

This chain connects TRBV11-2 to TRBJ2-7; TRBD2 aligns across 10 bases. Germline CDR1 SGHAT, CDR2 FQNNGV. The CDR3 consists of 14 residues. After removal of 4 bases from V and 3 bases from J, the junction contained 3 bases not matched to a gene. In nucleotides, the CDR3 is TGTGCCAGCAGCTCAAGGACTAGCGGCTACGAGCAGTACTTC. Translating it yields CASSSRTSGYEQYF.

The chain employs TRBV20-1 and TRBJ2-1; 7 bases match TRBD1. CDR1 is DFQATT, CDR2 SNEGSKA, per germline (reference sequence). Trimming cost V 6 bases and J 6 bases; bases outside gene matches: 2. CDR3 length: 11 residues. The CDR3 spells CSAPGGNEQFF. In DNA form, the CDR3 reads TGCAGTGCACCAGGGGGCAATGAGCAGTTCTTC.

This chain joins TRBV28 and TRBJ1-3; no reliable D call. The CDR3 extends over 17 amino acids. V lost 4 bases and J lost 2, with 18 bases in between. Germline lookup yields CDR1 MDHEN and CDR2 SYDVKM. Here the CDR3 reads CASSSPSPSAAGNTIYF. The CDR3, as DNA: TGTGCCAGCAGTTCTCCCTCCCCCTCCGCGGCTGGAAACACCATATATTTT.

V usage is TRBV6-5 and J usage is TRBJ2-5; D tentatively reads TRBD1 or TRBD2 (5 bases each). Trimming left V 0 bases short and J 2 bases short, with 10 bases between. The CDR3 is made up of 15 amino acids. Germline loops: CDR1 MNHEY, CDR2 SVGAGI. CDR3 in DNA: TGTGCCAGCAGTTACTCGGCAGGGAGACAAGAGACCCAGTACTTC. This sequence encodes CASSYSAGRQETQYF.